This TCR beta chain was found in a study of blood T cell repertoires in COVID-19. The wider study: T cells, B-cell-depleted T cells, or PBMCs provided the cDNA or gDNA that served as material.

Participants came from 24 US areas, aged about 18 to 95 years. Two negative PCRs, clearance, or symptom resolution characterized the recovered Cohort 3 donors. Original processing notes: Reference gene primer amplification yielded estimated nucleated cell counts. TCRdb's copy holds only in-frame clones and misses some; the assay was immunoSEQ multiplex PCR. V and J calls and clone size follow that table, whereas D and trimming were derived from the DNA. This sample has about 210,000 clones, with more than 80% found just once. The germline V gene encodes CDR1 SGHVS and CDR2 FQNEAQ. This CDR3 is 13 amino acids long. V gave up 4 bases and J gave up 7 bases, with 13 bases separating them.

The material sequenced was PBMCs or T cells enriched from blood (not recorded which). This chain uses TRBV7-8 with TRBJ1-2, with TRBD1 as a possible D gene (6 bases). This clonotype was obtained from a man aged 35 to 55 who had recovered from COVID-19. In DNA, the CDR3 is TGTGCCAGCAGCTCCCCGGGGGGCTCTGGCTACACCTTC. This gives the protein CASSSPGGSGYTF.